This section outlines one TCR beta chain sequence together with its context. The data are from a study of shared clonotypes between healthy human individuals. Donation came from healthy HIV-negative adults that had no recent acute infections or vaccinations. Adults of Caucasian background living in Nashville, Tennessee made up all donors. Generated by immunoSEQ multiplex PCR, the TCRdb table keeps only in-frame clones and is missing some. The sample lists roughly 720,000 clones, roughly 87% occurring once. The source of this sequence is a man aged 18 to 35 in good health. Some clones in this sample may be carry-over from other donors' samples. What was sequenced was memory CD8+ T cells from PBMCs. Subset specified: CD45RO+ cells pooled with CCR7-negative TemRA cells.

As DNA, the CDR3 is TGTGCCAGCATAATAGCCGGGAATCCCTACGAGCAGTACTTC. This encodes CASIIAGNPYEQYF. The rearrangement links TRBV2 to TRBJ2-7; possibly TRBD2 for D (5 bases). The CDR3 length is 14 residues. Deletions cut 7 bases from V and 2 bases from J, with 15 bases between. The germline gives CDR1 SNHLY, CDR2 FYNNEI.